Following are 10 T cell receptor beta chains from one sample sequenced in a study of blood T cell repertoires in COVID-19. TCRdb's table, derived via immunoSEQ multiplex PCR, lists solely in-frame clones and lacks some. The sample yields about 180,000 clones, 80% to 90% seen once. The material sequenced was peripheral blood. Receptors originate from a human donor with active or convalescent COVID-19. The donor label of this sample is uncertain.

The chain employs TRBV30 and TRBJ2-7; D is undetermined. This CDR3 region has 13 residues. Germline-derived CDR1 and CDR2 are GTSNPN and SVGIG (reference sequence). V lost 2 bases, J lost 3 bases, and 11 bases lay in between. The CDR3 here is CAWSRGFIYEQYF. The CDR3 coding sequence is TGTGCCTGGAGTCGAGGATTCATCTACGAGCAGTACTTC. The entire variable domain, with the rest obtained from reference TRBV30 and TRBJ2-7, is as follows: SQTIHQWPATLVQPVGSPLSLECTVEGTSNPNLYWYRQAAGRGLQLLFYSVGIGQISSEVPQNLSASRPQDRQFILSSKKLLLSDSGFYLCAWSRGFIYEQYFGPGTRLTVT.

This clone was recorded only once. V gene TRBV25-1 combines with J gene TRBJ1-4, with D possibly TRBD1 on 5 matching bases. The CDR3 length is 14 residues. The V gene's germline CDR1 is MGHDK and CDR2 SYGVNS. Trimming took off 6 bases at V and 7 bases at J, with 15 bases between the two ends. CDR3 coding DNA: TGTGCCAGCAGAGACACGGGGGGAGGTGAAAAACTGTTTTTT. Protein sequence: CASRDTGGGEKLFF. The whole variable domain, filled in from reference TRBV25-1 and TRBJ1-4, reads EADIYQTPRYLVIGTGKKITLECSQTMGHDKMYWYQQDPGMELHLIHYSYGVNSTEKGDLSSESTVSRIRTEHFPLTLESARPSHTSQYLCASRDTGGGEKLFFGSGTQLSVL.

The chain links TRBV6-6 to TRBJ2-3, with TRBD2 matching over 12 bases. Germline assignment: CDR1 MNHNY and CDR2 SVGAGI (reference sequence). CDR3 length equals 15 residues. The junction had 5 bases not matched to a gene; V was cut back by 4 bases and J by 6 bases. The CDR3 bases are TGTGCCAGCAGTTCGGGACTAGCGGGTTTCGATACGCAGTATTTT. Its translation: CASSSGLAGFDTQYF.

The gene calls are TRBV28 and TRBJ2-1; TRBD2 agrees at 8 bases. V lost 4 bases and J lost 10; bases outside the gene matches: 6. CDR3 length equals 13 residues. Germline V lookup: CDR1 MDHEN, CDR2 SYDVKM. CDR3 region: CASSYGGALEQFF. The CDR3 bases are TGTGCCAGCAGTTACGGGGGGGCTTTGGAGCAGTTCTTC.

The J gene is TRBJ2-7, the V gene TRBV6-5; perhaps TRBD2 as D (6 bases). The CDR3 extends over 13 amino acids. V shed 7 bases and J shed 0 bases, with 10 bases lying between them. Germline CDR1 is MNHEY and CDR2 is SVGAGI. The CDR3 bases are TGTGCCAGCAAGTTGGGGGGCTCCTACGAGCAGTACTTC. This translates into CASKLGGSYEQYF.

The chain recombines TRBV5-1 with TRBJ1-1; D ambiguous. The CDR3 spans 13 residues. Germline V gene sequence: CDR1 SGHRS, CDR2 YFSETQ. The ends were cut back, 4 bases at V and 1 base at J, with 8 bases in the middle. The CDR3 reads CASSLSPNTEAFF. For the CDR3, the DNA is TGCGCCAGCAGCCTCTCCCCGAACACTGAAGCTTTCTTT.

The CDR3 loop reads CAIRTDRGNQPQHF. The DNA for the CDR3 is TGTGCCATCAGAACTGACAGGGGCAATCAGCCCCAGCATTTT. The chain has TRBV10-3 and TRBJ1-5; 7 bases are shared with TRBD1. The CDR3 extends over 14 amino acids. The germline V gene has CDR1 ENHRY and CDR2 SYGVKD. J gave up 2 bases and V 6 bases, and 4 bases lay outside the gene matches.

The genes are TRBV5-4 and TRBJ2-3; 9 bases agree with TRBD2. V lost 0 bases, J lost 2 bases, and 10 bases stayed unmatched. From germline, CDR1 is SGHNT and CDR2 YYREEE (reference sequence). The CDR3 runs to 18 residues. The CDR3 region has the DNA TGTGCCAGCAGCTTGGCCCTTGCGGCGGGGGGGAACACAGATACGCAGTATTTT. Translating it yields CASSLALAAGGNTDTQYF.

This chain links TRBV30 with TRBJ1-1, with D unclear. Germline loops: CDR1 GTSNPN, CDR2 SVGIG (reference sequence). V gave up 2 bases and J gave up 2 bases, with 9 bases separating them. The length of the CDR3 is 13 residues. In DNA form, the CDR3 reads TGTGCCTGGAGTATTGAGGGAAACACTGAAGCTTTCTTT. Encoded protein: CAWSIEGNTEAFF. The full variable domain, rest sourced from reference TRBV30 and TRBJ1-1, is SQTIHQWPATLVQPVGSPLSLECTVEGTSNPNLYWYRQAAGRGLQLLFYSVGIGQISSEVPQNLSASRPQDRQFILSSKKLLLSDSGFYLCAWSIEGNTEAFFGQGTRLTVV.

The rearrangement joins TRBV6-5 to TRBJ1-5, with D possibly matching TRBD1 (5 bases). CDR1 is MNHEY, CDR2 SVGAGI, per germline. Trimming cost V 5 bases and J 9 bases, with 17 bases left between them. The CDR3 is 14 residues long. CDR3 bases: TGTGCCAGCAGTCCTACAGGCTCGCTGGGGCCCCAGCATTTT. It specifies CASSPTGSLGPQHF.